This T cell receptor beta chain appears in the sequencing data of a study of blood T cell repertoires in COVID-19. Per germline, CDR1 ENHRY and CDR2 SYGVKD. The CDR3 contains 14 residues. V was clipped by 3 bases and J by 4 bases, with 10 bases between them. Followed longitudinally, the Seattle patients had been enrolled during active infection. Using immunoSEQ multiplex PCR, the repertoire was profiled, and TCRdb retains in-frame clones only, with some absent. The sample yields around 310,000 clones, roughly 90% seen once. Sequences were obtained from peripheral blood. The clonotype comes from a woman aged 40 to 49 with COVID-19, enrolled during active disease. This sequence joins TRBV10-3 and TRBJ1-5; D might be TRBD1 (5 bases). The CDR3 sequence: CAISDFGGNQPQHF. Written as DNA, the CDR3 is TGTGCCATCAGTGACTTCGGGGGGAATCAGCCCCAGCATTTT.